This TCR beta chain was identified during a study of blood T cells in healthy people across ages. A second PCR, run for about 6 to 11 cycles, used a sample-barcoded 5' primer plus a J-beta primer mix. Template switching added a 12-random-nucleotide identifier to every cDNA molecule. Sequencing recovered at least 3 million CDR3-containing paired-end reads from each sample. TCRdb reanalysed the 5' RACE reads using MiXCR and keeps one entry per CDR3 protein. The sample lists under 1,000,000 distinct CDR3 sequences, about 47% seen once, with approximately 18% in the top ten. Trimming took 1 base from V and 3 from J, leaving 7 bases between them. This CDR3 contains 13 residues. Germline CDR1 reads SGHTA; CDR2 reads FQGTGA. This clonotype has only a few counts.

This TCR came from a man older than 75 in good health. Material: blood. V usage is TRBV7-3 and J usage is TRBJ2-7; TRBD1 is a possible D gene (6 bases). CDR3: CASSLNRDYEQYF. The DNA for the CDR3 is TGTGCCAGCAGCTTAAACAGGGACTACGAGCAGTACTTC.